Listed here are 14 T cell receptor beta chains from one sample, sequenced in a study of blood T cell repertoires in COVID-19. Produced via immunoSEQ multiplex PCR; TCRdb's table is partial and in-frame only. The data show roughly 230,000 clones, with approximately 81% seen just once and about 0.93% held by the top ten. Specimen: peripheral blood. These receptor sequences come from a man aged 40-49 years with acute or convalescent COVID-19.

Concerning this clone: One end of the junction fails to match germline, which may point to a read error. CDR3 DNA: TGCGCCAGCAGCTTGGGCCCCAACTCTGGCTACACCTTC. It yields the protein CASSLGPNSGYTF. The chain uses TRBV5-1 and TRBJ1-2; D unclear. Germline lookup yields CDR1 SGHRS and CDR2 YFSETQ. This CDR3 has 13 amino acids.

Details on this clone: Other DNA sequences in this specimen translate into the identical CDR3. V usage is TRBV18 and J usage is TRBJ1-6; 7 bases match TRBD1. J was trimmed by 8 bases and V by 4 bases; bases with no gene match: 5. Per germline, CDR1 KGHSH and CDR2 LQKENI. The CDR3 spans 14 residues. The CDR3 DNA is TGTGCCAGCTCACTACTTGACAGGGATTCACCCCTCCACTTT. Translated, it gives CASSLLDRDSPLHF.

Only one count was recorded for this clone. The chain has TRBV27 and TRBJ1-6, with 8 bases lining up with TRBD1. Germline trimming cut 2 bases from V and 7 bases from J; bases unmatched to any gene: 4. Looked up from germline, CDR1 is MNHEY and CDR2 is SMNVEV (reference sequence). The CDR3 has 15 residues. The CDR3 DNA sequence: TGTGCCAGCAGTTTAGGGACAGGCCACAATTCACCCCTCCACTTT. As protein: CASSLGTGHNSPLHF.

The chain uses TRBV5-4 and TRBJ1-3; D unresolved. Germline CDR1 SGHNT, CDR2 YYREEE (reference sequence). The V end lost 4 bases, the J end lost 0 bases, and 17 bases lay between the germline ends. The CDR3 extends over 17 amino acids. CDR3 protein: CASSVTVAVNSGNTIYF. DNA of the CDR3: TGTGCCAGCAGCGTCACGGTCGCTGTCAACTCTGGAAACACCATATATTTT.

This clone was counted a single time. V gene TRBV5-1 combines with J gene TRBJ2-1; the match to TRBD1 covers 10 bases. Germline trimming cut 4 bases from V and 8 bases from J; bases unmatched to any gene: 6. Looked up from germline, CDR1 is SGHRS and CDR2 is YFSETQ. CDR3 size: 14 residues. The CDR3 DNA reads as TGCGCCAGCAGCGGGACGGGACAGGGGTATGAGCAGTTCTTC. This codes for CASSGTGQGYEQFF.

The CDR3: CASKPRGTYEQYF. CDR3 sequence (DNA): TGTGCCAGCAAGCCCCGGGGGACCTACGAGCAGTACTTC. The chain employs TRBV14 and TRBJ2-7, with D possibly matching TRBD2 (6 bases). The V end was cut by 7 bases, the J end by 2 bases, with 12 bases between. The CDR3 spans 13 residues. Germline loops: CDR1 SGHDN, CDR2 FVKESK.

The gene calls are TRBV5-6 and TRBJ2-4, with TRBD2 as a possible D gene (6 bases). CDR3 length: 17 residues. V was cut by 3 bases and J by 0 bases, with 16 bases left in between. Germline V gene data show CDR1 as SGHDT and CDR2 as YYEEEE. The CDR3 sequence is CASSWRASALAKNIQYF. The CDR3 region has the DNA TGTGCCAGCAGCTGGAGGGCCAGCGCTCTAGCCAAAAACATTCAGTACTTC.

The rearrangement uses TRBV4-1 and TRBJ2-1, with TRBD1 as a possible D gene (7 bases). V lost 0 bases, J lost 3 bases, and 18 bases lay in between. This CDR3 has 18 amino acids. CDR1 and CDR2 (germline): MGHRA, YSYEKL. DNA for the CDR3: TGCGCCAGCAGCCAAGATGGGGTGGGCAGGGGGGTCTACAATGAGCAGTTCTTC. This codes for CASSQDGVGRGVYNEQFF.

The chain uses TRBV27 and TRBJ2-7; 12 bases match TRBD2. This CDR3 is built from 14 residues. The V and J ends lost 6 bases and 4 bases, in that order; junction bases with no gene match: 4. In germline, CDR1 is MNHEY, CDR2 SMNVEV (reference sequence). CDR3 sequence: CASSPGTSGYEQYF. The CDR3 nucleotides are TGTGCCAGCAGCCCCGGGACTAGCGGGTACGAGCAGTACTTC.

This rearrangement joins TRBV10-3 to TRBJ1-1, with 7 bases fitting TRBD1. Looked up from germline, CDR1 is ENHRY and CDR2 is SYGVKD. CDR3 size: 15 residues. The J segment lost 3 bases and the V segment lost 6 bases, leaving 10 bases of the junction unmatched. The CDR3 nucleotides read TGTGCCATCAGCCGACAGGGACGGGCGGACACTGAAGCTTTCTTT. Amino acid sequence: CAISRQGRADTEAFF.

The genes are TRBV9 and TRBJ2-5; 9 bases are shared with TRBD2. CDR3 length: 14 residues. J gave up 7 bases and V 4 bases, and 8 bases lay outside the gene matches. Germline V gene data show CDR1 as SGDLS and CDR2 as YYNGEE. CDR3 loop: CASSPAGGFWTQYF. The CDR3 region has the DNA TGTGCCAGCAGCCCCGCGGGGGGGTTCTGGACCCAGTACTTC. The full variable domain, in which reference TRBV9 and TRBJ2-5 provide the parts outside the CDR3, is DSGVTQTPKHLITATGQRVTLRCSPRSGDLSVYWYQQSLDQGLQFLIQYYNGEERAKGNILERFSAQQFPDLHSELNLSSLELGDSALYFCASSPAGGFWTQYFGPGTRLLVL.

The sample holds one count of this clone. CDR3 nucleotides: TGCAGCGTTAGGTGGGATAGCGGACAGCCCCAGCATTTT. Translation gives CSVRWDSGQPQHF. This chain joins TRBV29-1 and TRBJ1-5; D gene unclear. The CDR3 contains 13 residues. CDR1 is SQVTM, CDR2 ANQGSEA, per germline. The germline V and J ends were trimmed by 5 bases and 7 bases, with 15 bases remaining between them.

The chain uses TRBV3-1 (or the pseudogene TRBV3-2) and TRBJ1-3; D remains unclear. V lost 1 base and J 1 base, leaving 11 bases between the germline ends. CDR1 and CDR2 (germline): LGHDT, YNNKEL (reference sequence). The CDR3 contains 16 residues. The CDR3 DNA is TGTGCCAGCAGCCAAGCCGAGCGAAGGTCTGGAAACACCATATATTTT. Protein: CASSQAERRSGNTIYF.

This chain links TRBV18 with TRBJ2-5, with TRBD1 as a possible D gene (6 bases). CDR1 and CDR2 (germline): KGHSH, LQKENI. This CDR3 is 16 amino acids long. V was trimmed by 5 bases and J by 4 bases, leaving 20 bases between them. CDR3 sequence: CASSEYVRGAAETQYF. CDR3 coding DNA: TGTGCCAGCTCAGAATACGTCAGGGGCGCAGCAGAGACCCAGTACTTC.